A selection of T cell receptor beta chains follows, all from one sample in a study of blood T cells in healthy people across ages. TCRdb fed the 5' RACE reads into MiXCR, producing one record per CDR3 protein. This table has approximately 1.5 million distinct CDR3 sequences, about 35% appearing once. Material: blood. The receptors shown here come from a woman in her thirties in good health. Both conserved end residues are part of each CDR3. D genes are given only for firm matches. Clone sizes are given selectively: once, few, many, or a class where the clone is expanded.

CDR3aa	CDR3nt	abundance	d_gene	len	v_gene	j_gene
CASSHPPTTNYGYTF	TGCGCCAGCAGCCATCCCCCCACGACTAACTATGGCTACACCTTC	NA	NA	15	TRBV4-1	TRBJ1-2
CSAREDFDTQYF	TGCAGTGCCAGGGAAGATTTTGATACGCAGTATTTT	NA	NA	12	TRBV20-1	TRBJ2-3
CSARHGQVKGDQPQHF	TGCAGTGCTAGACACGGACAGGTCAAAGGGGATCAGCCCCAGCATTTT	few	TRBD1	16	TRBV20-1	TRBJ1-5
CASSQDLPGGRETQYF	TGTGCCAGCAGCCAAGATCTCCCGGGAGGGCGAGAGACCCAGTACTTC	few	TRBD2	16	TRBV3-1	TRBJ2-5
CASSLRSGQDGELFF	TGCGCCAGCAGCCTACGATCGGGGCAGGACGGGGAGCTGTTTTTT	NA	NA	15	TRBV5-1	TRBJ2-2
CASSLWRYTDTQYF	TGTGCCAGCAGCTTATGGCGGTACACAGATACGCAGTATTTT	NA	NA	14	TRBV7-2	TRBJ2-3
CASSVGTGEAFF	TGTGCCAGCAGCGTGGGGACAGGGGAAGCTTTCTTT	NA	TRBD1	12	TRBV9	TRBJ1-1
CSAPGLAGVEQFF	TGCAGTGCCCCGGGACTAGCGGGGGTTGAGCAGTTCTTC	few	TRBD2	13	TRBV20-1	TRBJ2-1
CASSLKRENTEAFF	TGTGCCAGCAGTTTAAAGAGGGAGAACACTGAAGCTTTCTTT	NA	NA	14	TRBV27	TRBJ1-1
CASSITPDGSGGYTF	TGTGCCAGTAGTATAACCCCGGACGGGAGCGGGGGCTACACCTTC	NA	NA	15	TRBV19	TRBJ1-2
CASSTLLAGATDTQYF	TGCGCCAGCAGCACCTTGCTAGCGGGGGCCACAGATACGCAGTATTTT	NA	TRBD2	16	TRBV5-1	TRBJ2-3
CASSVDSSGGTEAFF	TGTGCCAGCAGCGTAGACTCATCCGGAGGGACTGAAGCTTTCTTT	few	NA	15	TRBV9	TRBJ1-1
CASSLYSKNTEAFF	TGTGCCAGCAGCTTATACAGTAAGAACACTGAAGCTTTCTTT	NA	NA	14	TRBV7-9	TRBJ1-1
CASSLDRGHRRVRTDTQYF	TGTGCCAGCAGCTTAGATAGGGGCCACCGACGAGTTCGCACAGATACGCAGTATTTT	NA	NA	19	TRBV11-2	TRBJ2-3
CASSSLRGWGTDTQYF	TGTGCCAGCAGTTCCCTACGCGGGTGGGGCACAGATACGCAGTATTTT	NA	NA	16	TRBV6-2/TRBV6-3	TRBJ2-3
CSARDYRQSPNYGYTF	TGCAGTGCTAGAGATTATCGGCAGAGCCCTAACTATGGCTACACCTTC	NA	NA	16	TRBV20-1	TRBJ1-2
CASGTHRDYEQYF	TGTGCCAGCGGCACACACCGGGACTACGAGCAGTACTTC	few	NA	13	TRBV6-2/TRBV6-3	TRBJ2-7
CATRALSGEQYF	TGTGCCACCAGGGCTCTAAGCGGCGAGCAGTACTTC	many	NA	12	TRBV15	TRBJ2-7
CASSQRTGMLYEQYF	TGTGCCAGCAGTCAAAGGACAGGGATGCTTTACGAGCAGTACTTC	few	TRBD1	15	TRBV27	TRBJ2-7
CASSFEPNLSQYF	TGTGCCAGCAGTTTTGAACCCAACCTTTCGCAGTATTTT	few	NA	13	TRBV27	TRBJ2-3
CASSLRTGYQETQYF	TGTGCCAGCAGCTTACGTACGGGGTACCAAGAGACCCAGTACTTC	few	NA	15	TRBV7-7	TRBJ2-5
CSVQSSYNSPLHF	TGCAGTGTTCAGTCCTCCTATAATTCACCCCTCCACTTT	NA	NA	13	TRBV20-1	TRBJ1-6
CASSLKVTSRMNTEAFF	TGTGCCAGCAGTTTGAAGGTAACGAGCCGCATGAACACTGAAGCTTTCTTT	NA	NA	17	TRBV28	TRBJ1-1
CASTLGAISFTF	TGTGCCAGCACTCTAGGCGCCATCTCTTTCACCTTC	NA	NA	12	TRBV6-1	TRBJ1-2
CSASKSAGNEQFF	TGCAGTGCATCCAAGAGTGCGGGAAATGAGCAGTTCTTC	NA	NA	13	TRBV20-1	TRBJ2-1
CATSREGTAYEQYF	TGTGCCACCAGCAGAGAAGGTACAGCCTACGAGCAGTACTTC	few	NA	14	TRBV15	TRBJ2-7
CASSLQGAIGNTIYF	TGTGCCAGCAGCTTGCAGGGCGCTATAGGAAACACCATATATTTT	NA	NA	15	TRBV7-8	TRBJ1-3
CASSQSDNTDTQYF	TGCGCCAGCAGCCAATCGGACAACACAGATACGCAGTATTTT	NA	NA	14	TRBV4-1	TRBJ2-3
CASSFLLGGANVLTF	TGTGCCAGCAGTTTTTTGCTAGGTGGGGCCAACGTCCTGACTTTC	NA	NA	15	TRBV12-3/TRBV12-4	TRBJ2-6
CASSSSELAGFYNEQFF	TGTGCCAGCAGCTCGTCGGAATTAGCGGGTTTTTACAATGAGCAGTTCTTC	NA	TRBD2	17	TRBV7-6	TRBJ2-1
CATSRTGGGRNSPLHF	TGTGCCACCAGCAGGACGGGGGGGGGACGCAATTCACCCCTCCACTTT	NA	NA	16	TRBV15	TRBJ1-6
CAGGKGNEQYF	TGTGCCGGAGGGAAGGGCAACGAGCAGTACTTC	NA	NA	11	TRBV2	TRBJ2-7